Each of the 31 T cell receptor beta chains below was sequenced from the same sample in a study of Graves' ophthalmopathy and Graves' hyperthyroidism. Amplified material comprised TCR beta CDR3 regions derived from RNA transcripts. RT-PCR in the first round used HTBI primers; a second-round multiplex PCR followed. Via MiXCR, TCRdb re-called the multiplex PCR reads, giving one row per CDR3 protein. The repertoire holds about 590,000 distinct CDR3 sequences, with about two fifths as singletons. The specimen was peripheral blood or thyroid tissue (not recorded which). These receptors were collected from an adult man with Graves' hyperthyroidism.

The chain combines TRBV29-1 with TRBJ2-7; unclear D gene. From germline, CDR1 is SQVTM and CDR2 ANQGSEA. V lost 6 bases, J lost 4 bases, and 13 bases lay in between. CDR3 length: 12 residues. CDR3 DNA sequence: TGCAGCGTCGACCGGACGGGTTACGAGCAGTACTTC. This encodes CSVDRTGYEQYF.

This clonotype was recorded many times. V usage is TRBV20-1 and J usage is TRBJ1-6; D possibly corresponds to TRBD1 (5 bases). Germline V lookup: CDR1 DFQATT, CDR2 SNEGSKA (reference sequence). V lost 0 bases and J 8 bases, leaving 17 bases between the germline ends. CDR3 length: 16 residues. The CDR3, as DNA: TGCAGTGCTAGAGAACGAATTGGGACGGGGGATTCACCCCTCCACTTT. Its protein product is CSARERIGTGDSPLHF.

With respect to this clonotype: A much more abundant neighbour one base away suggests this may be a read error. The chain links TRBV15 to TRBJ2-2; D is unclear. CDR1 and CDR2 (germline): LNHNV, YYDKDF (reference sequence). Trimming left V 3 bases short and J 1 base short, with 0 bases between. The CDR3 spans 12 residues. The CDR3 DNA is TGTGCCACCAGCAGGAACACCGGGGAGCTGTTTTTT. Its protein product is CATSRNTGELFF.

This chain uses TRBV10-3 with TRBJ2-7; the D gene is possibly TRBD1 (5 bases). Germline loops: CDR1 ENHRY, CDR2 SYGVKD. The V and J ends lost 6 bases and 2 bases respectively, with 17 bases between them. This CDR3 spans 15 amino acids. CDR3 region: CAISLERQSAYEQYF. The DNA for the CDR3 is TGTGCCATCAGCTTGGAACGACAGTCCGCCTACGAGCAGTACTTC.

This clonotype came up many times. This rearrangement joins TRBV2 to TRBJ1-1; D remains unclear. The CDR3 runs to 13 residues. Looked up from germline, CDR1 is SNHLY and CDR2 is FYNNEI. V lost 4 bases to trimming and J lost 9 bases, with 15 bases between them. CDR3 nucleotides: TGTGCCAGCAGTGGGAGGGAGGCCGGCAAAGCTTTCTTT. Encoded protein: CASSGREAGKAFF.

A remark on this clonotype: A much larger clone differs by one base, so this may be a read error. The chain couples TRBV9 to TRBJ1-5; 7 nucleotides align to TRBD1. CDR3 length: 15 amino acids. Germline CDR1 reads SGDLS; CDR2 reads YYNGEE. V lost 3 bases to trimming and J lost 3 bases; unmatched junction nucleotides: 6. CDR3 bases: TGTGCCAGCAGCGAAACAGGGGCCACCAATCAGCCCCAGCATTTT. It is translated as CASSETGATNQPQHF.

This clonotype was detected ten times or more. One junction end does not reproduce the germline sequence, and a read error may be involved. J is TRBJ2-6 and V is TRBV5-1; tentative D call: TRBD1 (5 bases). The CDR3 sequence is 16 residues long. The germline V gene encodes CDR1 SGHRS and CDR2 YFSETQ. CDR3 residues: CASSLGQGAGANVLTF. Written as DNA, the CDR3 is TGTGCCAGCAGCTTAGGCCAGGGTGCCGGGGCCAACGTCCTGACTTTC.

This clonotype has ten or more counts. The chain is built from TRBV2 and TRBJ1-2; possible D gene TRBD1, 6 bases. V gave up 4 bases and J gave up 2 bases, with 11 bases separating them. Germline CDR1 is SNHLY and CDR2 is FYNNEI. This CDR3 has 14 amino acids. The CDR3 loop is CASSGWGQNYGYTF. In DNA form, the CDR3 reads TGTGCCAGCAGTGGGTGGGGGCAGAACTATGGCTACACCTTC.

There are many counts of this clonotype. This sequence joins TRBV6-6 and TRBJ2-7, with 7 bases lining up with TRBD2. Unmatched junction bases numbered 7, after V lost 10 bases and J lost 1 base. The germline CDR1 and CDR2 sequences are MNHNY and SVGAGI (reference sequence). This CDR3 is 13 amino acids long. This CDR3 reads CAIRAGGSYEQYF. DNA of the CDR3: TGTGCCATCCGGGCCGGGGGGTCCTACGAGCAGTACTTC.

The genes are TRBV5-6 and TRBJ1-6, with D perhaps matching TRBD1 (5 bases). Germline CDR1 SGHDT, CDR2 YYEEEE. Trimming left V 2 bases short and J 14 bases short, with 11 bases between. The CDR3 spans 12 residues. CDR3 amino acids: CASSLPGISLHF. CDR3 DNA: TGTGCCAGCAGCTTACCAGGGATCTCCCTCCACTTT. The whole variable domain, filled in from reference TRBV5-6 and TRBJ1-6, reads DAGVTQSPTHLIKTRGQQVTLRCSPKSGHDTVSWYQQALGQGPQFIFQYYEEEERQRGNFPDRFSGHQFPNYSSELNVNALLLGDSALYLCASSLPGISLHFGNGTRLTVT.

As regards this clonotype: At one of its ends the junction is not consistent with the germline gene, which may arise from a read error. In nucleotides, the CDR3 is TGTGCCGGCAGTCCACCGGACAGGGCCCATTACGAGCAGTACTTC. It encodes CAGSPPDRAHYEQYF. The chain is built from TRBV12-3 or TRBV12-4 and TRBJ2-7, with 8 bases matching TRBD1. This CDR3 is 15 amino acids long.

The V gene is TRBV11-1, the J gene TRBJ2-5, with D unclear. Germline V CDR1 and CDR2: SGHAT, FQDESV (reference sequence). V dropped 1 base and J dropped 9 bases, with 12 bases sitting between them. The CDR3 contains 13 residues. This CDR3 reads CASSLGANQPQYF. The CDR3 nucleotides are TGTGCCAGCAGCTTAGGAGCCAATCAGCCCCAGTACTTC.

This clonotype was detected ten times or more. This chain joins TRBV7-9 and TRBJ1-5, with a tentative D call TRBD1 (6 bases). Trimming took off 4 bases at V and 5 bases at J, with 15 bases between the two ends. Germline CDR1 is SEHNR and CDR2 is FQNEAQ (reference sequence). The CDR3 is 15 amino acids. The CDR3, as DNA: TGTGCCAGCAGCTCGGCGACAGGTTGGGATCAGCCCCAGCATTTT. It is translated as CASSSATGWDQPQHF.

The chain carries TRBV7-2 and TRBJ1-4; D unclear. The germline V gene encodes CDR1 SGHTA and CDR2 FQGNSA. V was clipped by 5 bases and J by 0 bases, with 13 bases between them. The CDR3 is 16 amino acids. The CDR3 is CASSQDWTATNEKLFF. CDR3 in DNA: TGTGCCAGCAGCCAAGATTGGACCGCAACTAATGAAAAACTGTTTTTT.

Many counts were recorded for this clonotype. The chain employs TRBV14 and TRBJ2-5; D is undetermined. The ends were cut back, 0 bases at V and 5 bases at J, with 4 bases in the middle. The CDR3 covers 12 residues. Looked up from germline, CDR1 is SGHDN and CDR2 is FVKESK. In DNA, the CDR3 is TGTGCCAGCAGCCAAGATGGGGAGACCCAGTACTTC. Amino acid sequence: CASSQDGETQYF.

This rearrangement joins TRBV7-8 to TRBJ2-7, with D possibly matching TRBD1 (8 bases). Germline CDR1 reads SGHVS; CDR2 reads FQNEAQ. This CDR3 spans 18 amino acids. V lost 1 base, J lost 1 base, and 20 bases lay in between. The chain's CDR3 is CASSLVRPQGGGSYEQYF. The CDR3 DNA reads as TGTGCCAGCAGCTTAGTCCGACCACAGGGGGGGGGTTCCTACGAGCAGTACTTC.

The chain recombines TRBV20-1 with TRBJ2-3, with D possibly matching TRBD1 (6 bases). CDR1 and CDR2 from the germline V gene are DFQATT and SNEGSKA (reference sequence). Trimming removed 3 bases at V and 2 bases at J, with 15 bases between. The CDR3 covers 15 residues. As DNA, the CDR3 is TGCAGTGCTAGTGACGGGACAACGATCACAGATACGCAGTATTTT. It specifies CSASDGTTITDTQYF.

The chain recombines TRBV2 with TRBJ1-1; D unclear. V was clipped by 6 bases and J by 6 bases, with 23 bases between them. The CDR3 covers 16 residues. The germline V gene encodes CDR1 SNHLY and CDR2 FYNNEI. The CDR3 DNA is TGTGCCAGCAGCCCAGACGCTACAGTGATTTTGGCTGAAGCTTTCTTT. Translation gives CASSPDATVILAEAFF.

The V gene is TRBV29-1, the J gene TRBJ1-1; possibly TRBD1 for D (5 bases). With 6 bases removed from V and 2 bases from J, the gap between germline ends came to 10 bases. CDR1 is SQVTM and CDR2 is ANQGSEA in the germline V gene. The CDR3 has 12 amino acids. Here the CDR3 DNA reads TGCAGCGTCCAGGGTGGAAACACTGAAGCTTTCTTT. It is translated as CSVQGGNTEAFF.

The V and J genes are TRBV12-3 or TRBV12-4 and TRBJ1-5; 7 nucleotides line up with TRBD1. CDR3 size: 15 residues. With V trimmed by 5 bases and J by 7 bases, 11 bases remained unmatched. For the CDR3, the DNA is TGTGCCAGCAGTGACCGCTCAGGGGGTAGCCAGCCCCAGCATTTT. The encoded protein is CASSDRSGGSQPQHF.

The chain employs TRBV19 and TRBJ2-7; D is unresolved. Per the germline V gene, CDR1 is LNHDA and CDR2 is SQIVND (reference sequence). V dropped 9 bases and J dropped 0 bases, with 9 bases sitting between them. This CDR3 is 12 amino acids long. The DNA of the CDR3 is TGTGCCAGCAGTGATGACTCCTACGAGCAGTACTTC. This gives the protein CASSDDSYEQYF.

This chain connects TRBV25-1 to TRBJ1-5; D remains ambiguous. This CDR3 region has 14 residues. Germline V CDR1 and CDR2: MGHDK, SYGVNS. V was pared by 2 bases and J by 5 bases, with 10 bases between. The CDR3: CASSELSFHQPQHF. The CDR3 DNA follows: TGTGCCAGCAGTGAACTCAGCTTTCATCAGCCCCAGCATTTT.

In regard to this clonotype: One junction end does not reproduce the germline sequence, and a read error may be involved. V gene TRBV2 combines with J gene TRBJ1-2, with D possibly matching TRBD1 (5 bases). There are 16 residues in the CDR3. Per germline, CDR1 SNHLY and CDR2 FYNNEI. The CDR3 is CASSPTGTASNYGHTF. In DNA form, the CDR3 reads TGTGCCAGCTCACCAACCGGGACGGCTTCTAACTATGGCCACACCTTC.

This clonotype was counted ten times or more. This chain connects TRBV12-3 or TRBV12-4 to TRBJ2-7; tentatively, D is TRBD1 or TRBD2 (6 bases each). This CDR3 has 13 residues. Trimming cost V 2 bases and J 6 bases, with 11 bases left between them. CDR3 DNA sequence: TGTGCCAGCAGTTTAAGGGGGGCCGGCGAGCAGTACTTC. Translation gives CASSLRGAGEQYF.

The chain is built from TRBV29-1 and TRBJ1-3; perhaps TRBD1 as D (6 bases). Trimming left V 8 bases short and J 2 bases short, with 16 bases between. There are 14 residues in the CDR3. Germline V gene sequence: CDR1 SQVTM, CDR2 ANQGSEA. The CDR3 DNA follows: TGCAGCAGTCCAGGGGCAGGGGCTGGAAACACCATATATTTT. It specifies CSSPGAGAGNTIYF.

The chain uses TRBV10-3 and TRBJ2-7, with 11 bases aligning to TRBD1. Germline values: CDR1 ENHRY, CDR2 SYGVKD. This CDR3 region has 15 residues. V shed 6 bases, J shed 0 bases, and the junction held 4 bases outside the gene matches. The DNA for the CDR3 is TGTGCCATCAGACCCGGGACAGGGGGCTCCTACGAGCAGTACTTC. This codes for CAIRPGTGGSYEQYF.

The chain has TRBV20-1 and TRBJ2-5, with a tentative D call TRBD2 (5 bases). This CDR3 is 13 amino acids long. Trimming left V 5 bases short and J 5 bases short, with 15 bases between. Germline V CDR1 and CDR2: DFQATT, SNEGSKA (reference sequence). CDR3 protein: CSAPDFGGETQYF. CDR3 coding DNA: TGCAGTGCTCCCGACTTCGGCGGGGAGACCCAGTACTTC.

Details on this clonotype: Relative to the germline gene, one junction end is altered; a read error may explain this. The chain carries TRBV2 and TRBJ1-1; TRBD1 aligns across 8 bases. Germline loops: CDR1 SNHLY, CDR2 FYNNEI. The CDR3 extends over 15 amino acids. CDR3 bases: TGTGCCAGCACTGAACCGGGACAGGCAAACACTGAAGCTTTCTTT. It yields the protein CASTEPGQANTEAFF.

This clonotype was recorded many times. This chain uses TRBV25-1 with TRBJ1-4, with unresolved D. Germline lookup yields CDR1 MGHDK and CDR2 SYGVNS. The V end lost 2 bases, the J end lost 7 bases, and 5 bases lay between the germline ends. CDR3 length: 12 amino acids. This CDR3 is CASSEDGEKLFF. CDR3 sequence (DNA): TGTGCCAGCAGTGAAGACGGTGAAAAACTGTTTTTT.

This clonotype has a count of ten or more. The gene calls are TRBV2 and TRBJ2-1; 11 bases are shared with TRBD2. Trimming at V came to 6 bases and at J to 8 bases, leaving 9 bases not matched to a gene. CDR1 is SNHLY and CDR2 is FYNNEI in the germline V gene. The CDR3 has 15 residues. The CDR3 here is CASRETSGRGDEQFF. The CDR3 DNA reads TGTGCCAGCAGGGAAACTAGCGGGAGAGGTGATGAGCAGTTCTTC.

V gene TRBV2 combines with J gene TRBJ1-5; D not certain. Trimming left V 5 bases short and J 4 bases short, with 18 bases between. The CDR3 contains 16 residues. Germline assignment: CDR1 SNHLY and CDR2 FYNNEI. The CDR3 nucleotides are TGTGCCAGCAGTCCGCAAAGTCGGGTGCCAAATCAGCCCCAGCATTTT. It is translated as CASSPQSRVPNQPQHF.